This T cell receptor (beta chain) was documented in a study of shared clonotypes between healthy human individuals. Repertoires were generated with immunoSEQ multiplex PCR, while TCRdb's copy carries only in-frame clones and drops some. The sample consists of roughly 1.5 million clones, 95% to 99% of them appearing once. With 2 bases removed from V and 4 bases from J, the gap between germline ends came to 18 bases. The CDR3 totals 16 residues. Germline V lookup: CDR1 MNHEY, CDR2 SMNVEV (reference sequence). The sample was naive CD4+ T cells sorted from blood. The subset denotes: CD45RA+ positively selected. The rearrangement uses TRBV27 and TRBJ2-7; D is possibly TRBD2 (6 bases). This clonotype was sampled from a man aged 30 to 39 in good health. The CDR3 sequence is CASSLITVGGRYEQYF. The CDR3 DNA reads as TGTGCCAGCAGTTTAATTACGGTGGGAGGCCGATACGAGCAGTACTTC.